The rows below give T cell receptor beta chains drawn from one sample of a study of cytotoxic CD8 clonotypes in ibrutinib-treated CLL. The protocol was immunoSEQ multiplex PCR, while the TCRdb copy is restricted to in-frame clones and leaves out a portion. This sample yields more than 110,000 clones, of which roughly 76% are seen a single time; around 4.9% belongs to the top ten. Material: PBMCs, obtained after 24 months of ibrutinib treatment. The receptors come from a human donor with chronic lymphocytic leukemia. The CDR3 runs from the conserved cysteine through the conserved F or W. D genes are given only for firm matches. Clone size appears in some rows only: once, few, many, or a class for an expanded clone.

>TRBV9|-|TRBJ2-7|-
TGTGCCAGCAGCGTAGGAGGGCCCTACGAGCAGTACTTC
CASSVGGPYEQYF
>TRBV29-1|-|TRBJ2-7|many
TGCAGCGTTGAAGATCCGGGTGGCGCACAGTACTTC
CSVEDPGGAQYF
>TRBV9|-|TRBJ2-1|once
TGTGCCAGCAGCGTGGCGCGTAGTGAGCAGTTCTTC
CASSVARSEQFF
>TRBV6-4|-|TRBJ2-3|once
TGTGCCAGCAGTGAACAAGCGGACACAGATACGCAGTATTTT
CASSEQADTDTQYF
>TRBV11-2|-|TRBJ1-2|few
TGTGCCAGCAGCCAGGACAGACAATATGGCTACACCTTC
CASSQDRQYGYTF
>TRBV5-1|TRBD1|TRBJ2-5|-
TGCGCCAGCAGCTTGGCCCCACAGGGGGCAGGGGAGACCCAGTACTTC
CASSLAPQGAGETQYF
>TRBV7-2|-|TRBJ2-3|-
TGTGCCAGCAGCCTCCAGGGTGGGGATACGCAGTATTTT
CASSLQGGDTQYF
>TRBV4-3|-|TRBJ2-7|-
TGCGCCAGCAGCCAATGGGGGGACAACTCCTACGAGCAGTACTTC
CASSQWGDNSYEQYF
>TRBV6-5|-|TRBJ1-4|-
TGTGCCAGCAGTTACTCGGGCAGGGGATACGAAAAACTGTTTTTT
CASSYSGRGYEKLFF
>TRBV4-3|-|TRBJ2-5|-
TGCGCCAGCAGCCAAGATGGGGGGTGGCGAACCGGGGAGACCCAGTACTTC
CASSQDGGWRTGETQYF
>TRBV25-1|-|TRBJ1-2|-
TGTGCCAGCACCGGCCATGGAGGCTATGGCTACACCTTC
CASTGHGGYGYTF
>TRBV6-5|-|TRBJ2-7|-
TGTGCCAGCAAGGTCGGCCCCGGCCTCACCTACGAGCAGTACTTC
CASKVGPGLTYEQYF
>TRBV5-1|-|TRBJ2-1|few
TGCGCCAGCAGCTTGGGGGGCGGACCCTACAATGAGCAGTTCTTC
CASSLGGGPYNEQFF
>TRBV2|-|TRBJ2-7|-
TGTGCCAGCAGCCCAGGACAGTGGGCGGAGTACGAGCAGTACTTC
CASSPGQWAEYEQYF
>TRBV28|TRBD1|TRBJ1-4|-
TGTGCCAGCAGTCAAGACAGGGGAGGGCAGATTTTT
CASSQDRGGQIF
>TRBV6-5|-|TRBJ2-3|-
TGTGCCAGCAGTTACGCGGACCGATCAGATACGCAGTATTTT
CASSYADRSDTQYF
>TRBV6-5|-|TRBJ1-5|many
TGTGCCAGCAGTTCCCCTACACCGGGGGGTCAGCCCCAGCATTTT
CASSSPTPGGQPQHF
>TRBV5-1|-|TRBJ2-4|once
TGCGCCAGCAGCTTGGCCGCAGGGATCCCAGCCAAAAACATTCAGTACTTC
CASSLAAGIPAKNIQYF
>TRBV7-3|-|TRBJ2-5|few
TGTGCCAGCAGCCCCATGTTGCGGGGATCCCAGGAGACCCAGTACTTC
CASSPMLRGSQETQYF
>TRBV19|-|TRBJ1-1|few
TGTGCCAGTAGTACCGATTGGACTGAAGCTTTCTTT
CASSTDWTEAFF
>TRBV29-1|TRBD1|TRBJ2-7|-
TGCAGCGTTGACAGACAGGGGCCCCCCTACGAGCAGTACTTC
CSVDRQGPPYEQYF
>TRBV19|-|TRBJ1-4|-
TGTGCCAGTAGTATCAAGCCCACAGGGTTTCTGGGTAATGAAAAACTGTTTTTT
CASSIKPTGFLGNEKLFF
>TRBV25-1|TRBD1|TRBJ1-1|-
TGTGCCAGCAGTCCCCTCAGGGGGCTGAACACTGAAGCTTTCTTT
CASSPLRGLNTEAFF
>TRBV7-9|-|TRBJ1-1|-
TGTGCCAGCAGCTTAGGAGGGGCTCCCCCGGGGACTATTGCTTTCTTT
CASSLGGAPPGTIAFF
>TRBV11-2|-|TRBJ2-1|-
TGTGCCAGCAGCCCCTGGGGGCTAGCGTATGAGCAGTTCTTC
CASSPWGLAYEQFF
>TRBV30|-|TRBJ1-2|-
TGTGCCTGGGAGACGGTGGGCCAGAACTATGGCTACACCTTC
CAWETVGQNYGYTF
>TRBV28|-|TRBJ1-2|-
TGTGCCAGCAGTTTAGGCGGACACGACCGGGGTGGCTACACCTTC
CASSLGGHDRGGYTF
>TRBV5-1|-|TRBJ2-1|-
TGCGCCAGCAGCTCGGACAAGCTCGGATCCTACAATGAGCAGTTCTTC
CASSSDKLGSYNEQFF
>TRBV2|TRBD2|TRBJ2-3|-
TGTGCCAGCAGTGAACGGCGGGAGGGCCCCGATACGCAGTATTTT
CASSERREGPDTQYF